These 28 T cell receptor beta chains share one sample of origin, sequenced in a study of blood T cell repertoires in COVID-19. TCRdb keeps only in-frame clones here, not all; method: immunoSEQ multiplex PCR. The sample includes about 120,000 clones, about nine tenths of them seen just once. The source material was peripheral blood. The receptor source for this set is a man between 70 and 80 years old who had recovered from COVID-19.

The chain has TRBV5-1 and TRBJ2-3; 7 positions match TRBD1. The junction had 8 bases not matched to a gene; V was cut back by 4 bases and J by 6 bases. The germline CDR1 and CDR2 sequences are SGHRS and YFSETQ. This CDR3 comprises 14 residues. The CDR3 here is CASSGFLGGDTQYF. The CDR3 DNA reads TGCGCCAGCAGCGGTTTTCTAGGGGGCGATACGCAGTATTTT.

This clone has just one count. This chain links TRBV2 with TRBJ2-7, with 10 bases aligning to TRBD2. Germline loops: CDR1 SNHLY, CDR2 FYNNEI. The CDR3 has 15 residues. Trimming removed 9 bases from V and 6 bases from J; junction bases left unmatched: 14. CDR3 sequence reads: CASSPSGSLIIEQYF. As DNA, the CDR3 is TGTGCCAGTTCCCCTAGCGGGAGCTTAATCATCGAGCAGTACTTC.

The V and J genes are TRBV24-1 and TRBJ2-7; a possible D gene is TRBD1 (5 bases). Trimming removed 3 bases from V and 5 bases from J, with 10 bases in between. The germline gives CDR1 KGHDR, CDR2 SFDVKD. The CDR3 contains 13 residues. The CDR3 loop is CATSDRQTNEQYF. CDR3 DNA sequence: TGTGCCACCAGTGATAGACAGACCAACGAGCAGTACTTC.

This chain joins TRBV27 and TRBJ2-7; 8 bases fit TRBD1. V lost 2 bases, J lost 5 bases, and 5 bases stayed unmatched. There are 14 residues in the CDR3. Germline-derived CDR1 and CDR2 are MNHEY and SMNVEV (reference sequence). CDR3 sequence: CASSLRPRGHEQYF. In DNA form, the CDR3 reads TGTGCCAGCAGTTTACGACCCAGGGGGCACGAGCAGTACTTC.

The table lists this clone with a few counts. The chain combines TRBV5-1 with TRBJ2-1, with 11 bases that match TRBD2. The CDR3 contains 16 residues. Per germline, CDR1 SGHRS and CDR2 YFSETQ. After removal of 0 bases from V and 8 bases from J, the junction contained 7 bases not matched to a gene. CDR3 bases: TGCGCCAGCAGCTTGGGGGTGAGACTAGCGGGATATGAGCAGTTCTTC. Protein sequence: CASSLGVRLAGYEQFF.

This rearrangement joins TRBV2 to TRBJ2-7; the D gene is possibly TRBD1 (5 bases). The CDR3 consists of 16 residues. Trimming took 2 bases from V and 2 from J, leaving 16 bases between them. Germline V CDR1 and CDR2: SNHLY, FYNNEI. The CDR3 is CASSEQGQLVAYEQYF. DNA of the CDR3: TGTGCCAGCAGTGAACAGGGCCAGCTAGTAGCCTACGAGCAGTACTTC.

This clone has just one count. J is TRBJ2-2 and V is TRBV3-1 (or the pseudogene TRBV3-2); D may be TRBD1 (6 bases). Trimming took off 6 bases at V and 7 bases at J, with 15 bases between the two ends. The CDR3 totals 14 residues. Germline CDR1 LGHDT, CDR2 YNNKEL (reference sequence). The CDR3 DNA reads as TGTGCCAGCAGACGATCCACAGGGATCGGGGAGCTGTTTTTT. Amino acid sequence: CASRRSTGIGELFF.

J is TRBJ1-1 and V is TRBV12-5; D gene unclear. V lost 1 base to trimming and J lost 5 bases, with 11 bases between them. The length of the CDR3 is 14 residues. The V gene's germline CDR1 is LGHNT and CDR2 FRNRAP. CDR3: CASGLGAGETEAFF. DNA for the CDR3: TGTGCTAGTGGTTTGGGCGCCGGGGAGACTGAAGCTTTCTTT.

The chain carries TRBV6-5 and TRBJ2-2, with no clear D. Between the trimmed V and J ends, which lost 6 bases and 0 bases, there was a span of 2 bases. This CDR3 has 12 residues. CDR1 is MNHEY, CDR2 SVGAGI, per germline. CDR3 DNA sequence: TGTGCCAGCAGCTCGAACACCGGGGAGCTGTTTTTT. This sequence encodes CASSSNTGELFF.

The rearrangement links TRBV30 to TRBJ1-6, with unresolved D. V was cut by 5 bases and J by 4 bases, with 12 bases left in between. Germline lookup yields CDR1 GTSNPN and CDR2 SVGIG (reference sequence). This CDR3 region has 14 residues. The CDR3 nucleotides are TGTGCCTGGTGTATTGGCGGGTATAATTCACCCCTCCACTTT. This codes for CAWCIGGYNSPLHF.

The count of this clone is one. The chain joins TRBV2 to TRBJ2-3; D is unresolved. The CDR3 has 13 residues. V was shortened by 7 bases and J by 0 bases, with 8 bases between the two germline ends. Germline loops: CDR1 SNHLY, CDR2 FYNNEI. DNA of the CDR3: TGTGCCAGCATATTCGGGAGCACAGATACGCAGTATTTT. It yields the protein CASIFGSTDTQYF. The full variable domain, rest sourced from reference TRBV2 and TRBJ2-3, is EPEVTQTPSHQVTQMGQEVILRCVPISNHLYFYWYRQILGQKVEFLVSFYNNEISEKSEIFDDQFSVERPDGSNFTLKIRSTKLEDSAMYFCASIFGSTDTQYFGPGTRLTVL.

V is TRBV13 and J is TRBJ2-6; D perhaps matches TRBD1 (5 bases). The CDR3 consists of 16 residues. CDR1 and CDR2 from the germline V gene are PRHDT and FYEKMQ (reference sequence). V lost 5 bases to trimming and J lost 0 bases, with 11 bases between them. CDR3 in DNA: TGTGCCAGCAGCCGCGGACACAACTCTGGGGCCAACGTCCTGACTTTC. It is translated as CASSRGHNSGANVLTF.

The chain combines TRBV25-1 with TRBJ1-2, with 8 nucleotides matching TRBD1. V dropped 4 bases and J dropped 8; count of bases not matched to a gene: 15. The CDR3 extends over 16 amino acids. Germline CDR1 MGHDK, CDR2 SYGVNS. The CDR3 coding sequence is TGTGCCAGCAGTGGAATACAGGGGGGGGAACGTATCGGCTACACCTTC. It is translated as CASSGIQGGERIGYTF.

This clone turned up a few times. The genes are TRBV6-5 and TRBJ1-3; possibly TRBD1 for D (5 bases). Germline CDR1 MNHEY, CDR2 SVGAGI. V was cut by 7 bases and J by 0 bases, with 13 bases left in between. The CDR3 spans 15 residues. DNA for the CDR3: TGTGCCAGCATTCCTGGCAGGGCCTCTGGAAACACCATATATTTT. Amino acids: CASIPGRASGNTIYF.

CDR3 loop: CASSSMGTEQETQYF. In DNA, the CDR3 is TGTGCCAGCAGCTCCATGGGCACCGAACAAGAGACCCAGTACTTC. The V and J genes are TRBV9 and TRBJ2-5; no definite D call. The V gene lost 4 bases and the J gene lost 2 bases, with 15 bases spanning the gap. The CDR3 extends over 15 amino acids. The germline V gene encodes CDR1 SGDLS and CDR2 YYNGEE.

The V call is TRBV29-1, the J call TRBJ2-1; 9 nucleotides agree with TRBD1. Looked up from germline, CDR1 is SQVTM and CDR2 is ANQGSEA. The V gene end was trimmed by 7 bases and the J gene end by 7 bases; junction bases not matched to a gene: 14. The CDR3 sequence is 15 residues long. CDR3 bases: TGCAGCGCGTTGCGGGGGACAGGGCCTAAGAATGAGCAGTTCTTC. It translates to CSALRGTGPKNEQFF.

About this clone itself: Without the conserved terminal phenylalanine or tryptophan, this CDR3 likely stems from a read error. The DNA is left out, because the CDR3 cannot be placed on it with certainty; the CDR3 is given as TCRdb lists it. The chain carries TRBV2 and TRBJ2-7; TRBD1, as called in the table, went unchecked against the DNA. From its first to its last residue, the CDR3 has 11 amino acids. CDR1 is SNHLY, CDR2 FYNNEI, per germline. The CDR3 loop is CASRDPGQGEI.

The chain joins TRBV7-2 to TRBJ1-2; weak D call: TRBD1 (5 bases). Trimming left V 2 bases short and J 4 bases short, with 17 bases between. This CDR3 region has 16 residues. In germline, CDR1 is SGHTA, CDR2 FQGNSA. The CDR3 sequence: CASSLLMGQGPYGYTF. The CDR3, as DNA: TGTGCCAGCAGCTTACTAATGGGGCAGGGCCCCTATGGCTACACCTTC.

CDR3 sequence (DNA): TGCAGCGTTGGTGTTTGGGGCCGACGTGACAATGAGCAGTTCTTC. Amino acid sequence: CSVGVWGRRDNEQFF. The chain joins TRBV29-1 to TRBJ2-1, with D possibly matching TRBD1 (5 bases). The CDR3 has 15 residues. The V end lost 4 bases, the J end lost 5 bases, and 18 bases lay between the germline ends. Per germline, CDR1 SQVTM and CDR2 ANQGSEA.

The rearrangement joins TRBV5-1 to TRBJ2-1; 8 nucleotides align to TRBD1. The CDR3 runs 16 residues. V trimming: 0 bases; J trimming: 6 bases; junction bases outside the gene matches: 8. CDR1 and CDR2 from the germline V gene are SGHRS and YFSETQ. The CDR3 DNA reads TGCGCCAGCAGCTTGGGGACAGGGTATGGGGGCAATGAGCAGTTCTTC. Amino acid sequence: CASSLGTGYGGNEQFF.

The CDR3 spells CASSLLQTQETQYF. CDR3 sequence (DNA): TGTGCCAGCAGCTTATTACAGACGCAAGAGACCCAGTACTTC. The chain is built from TRBV7-8 and TRBJ2-5; D gene unclear. This CDR3 spans 14 amino acids. V was trimmed by 2 bases and J by 2 bases, leaving 9 bases between them. From germline, CDR1 is SGHVS and CDR2 FQNEAQ.

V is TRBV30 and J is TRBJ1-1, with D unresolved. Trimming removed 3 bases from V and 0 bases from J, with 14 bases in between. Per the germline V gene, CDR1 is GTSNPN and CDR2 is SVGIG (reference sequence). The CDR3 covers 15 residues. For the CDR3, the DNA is TGTGCCTGGAGAAAAGACGGACTCATGAACACTGAAGCTTTCTTT. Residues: CAWRKDGLMNTEAFF.

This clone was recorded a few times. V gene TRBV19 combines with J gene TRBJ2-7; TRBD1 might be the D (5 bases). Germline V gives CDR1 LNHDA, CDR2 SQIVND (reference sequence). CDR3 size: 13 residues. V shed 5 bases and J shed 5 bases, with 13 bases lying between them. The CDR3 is CASSSRGFDEQYF. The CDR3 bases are TGTGCCAGTAGTTCTAGGGGCTTCGACGAGCAGTACTTC.

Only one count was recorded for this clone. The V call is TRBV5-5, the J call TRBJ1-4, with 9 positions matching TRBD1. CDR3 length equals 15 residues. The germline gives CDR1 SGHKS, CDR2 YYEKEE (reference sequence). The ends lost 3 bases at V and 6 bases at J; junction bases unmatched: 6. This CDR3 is CASSSRGQGYEKLFF. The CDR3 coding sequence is TGTGCCAGCAGCTCTAGAGGACAGGGGTATGAAAAACTGTTTTTT.

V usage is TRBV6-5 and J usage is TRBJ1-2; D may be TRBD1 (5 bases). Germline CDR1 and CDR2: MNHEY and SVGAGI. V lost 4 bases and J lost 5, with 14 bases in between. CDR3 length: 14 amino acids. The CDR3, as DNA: TGTGCCAGCAGTTTGGGGCGAGGAATATATGGCTACACCTTC. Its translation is CASSLGRGIYGYTF.

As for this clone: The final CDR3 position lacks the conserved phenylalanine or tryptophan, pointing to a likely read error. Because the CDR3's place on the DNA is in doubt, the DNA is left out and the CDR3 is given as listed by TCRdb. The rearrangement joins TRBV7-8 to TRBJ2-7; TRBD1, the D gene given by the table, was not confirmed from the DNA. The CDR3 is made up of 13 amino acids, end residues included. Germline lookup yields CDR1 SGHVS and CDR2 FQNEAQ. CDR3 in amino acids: CASSLDGSGLIRL.

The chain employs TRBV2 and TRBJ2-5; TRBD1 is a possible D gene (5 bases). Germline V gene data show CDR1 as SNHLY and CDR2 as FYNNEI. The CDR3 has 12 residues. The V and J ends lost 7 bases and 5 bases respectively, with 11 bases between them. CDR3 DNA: TGTGCCAGCAATATTGGGGCTGAGACCCAGTACTTC. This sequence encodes CASNIGAETQYF.

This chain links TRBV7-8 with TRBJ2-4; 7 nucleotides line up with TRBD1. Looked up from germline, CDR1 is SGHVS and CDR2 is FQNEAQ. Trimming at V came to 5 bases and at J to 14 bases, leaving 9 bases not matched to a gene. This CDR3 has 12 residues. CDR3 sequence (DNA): TGTGCCAGCAGCCCCCAGACAGGGAGTGAGTACTTC. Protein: CASSPQTGSEYF. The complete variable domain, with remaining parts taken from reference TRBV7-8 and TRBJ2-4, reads GAGVSQSPRYKVAKRGQDVALRCDPISGHVSLFWYQQALGQGPEFLTYFQNEAQLDKSGLPSDRFFAERPEGSVSTLKIQRTQQEDSAVYLCASSPQTGSEYFGAGTRLSVL.